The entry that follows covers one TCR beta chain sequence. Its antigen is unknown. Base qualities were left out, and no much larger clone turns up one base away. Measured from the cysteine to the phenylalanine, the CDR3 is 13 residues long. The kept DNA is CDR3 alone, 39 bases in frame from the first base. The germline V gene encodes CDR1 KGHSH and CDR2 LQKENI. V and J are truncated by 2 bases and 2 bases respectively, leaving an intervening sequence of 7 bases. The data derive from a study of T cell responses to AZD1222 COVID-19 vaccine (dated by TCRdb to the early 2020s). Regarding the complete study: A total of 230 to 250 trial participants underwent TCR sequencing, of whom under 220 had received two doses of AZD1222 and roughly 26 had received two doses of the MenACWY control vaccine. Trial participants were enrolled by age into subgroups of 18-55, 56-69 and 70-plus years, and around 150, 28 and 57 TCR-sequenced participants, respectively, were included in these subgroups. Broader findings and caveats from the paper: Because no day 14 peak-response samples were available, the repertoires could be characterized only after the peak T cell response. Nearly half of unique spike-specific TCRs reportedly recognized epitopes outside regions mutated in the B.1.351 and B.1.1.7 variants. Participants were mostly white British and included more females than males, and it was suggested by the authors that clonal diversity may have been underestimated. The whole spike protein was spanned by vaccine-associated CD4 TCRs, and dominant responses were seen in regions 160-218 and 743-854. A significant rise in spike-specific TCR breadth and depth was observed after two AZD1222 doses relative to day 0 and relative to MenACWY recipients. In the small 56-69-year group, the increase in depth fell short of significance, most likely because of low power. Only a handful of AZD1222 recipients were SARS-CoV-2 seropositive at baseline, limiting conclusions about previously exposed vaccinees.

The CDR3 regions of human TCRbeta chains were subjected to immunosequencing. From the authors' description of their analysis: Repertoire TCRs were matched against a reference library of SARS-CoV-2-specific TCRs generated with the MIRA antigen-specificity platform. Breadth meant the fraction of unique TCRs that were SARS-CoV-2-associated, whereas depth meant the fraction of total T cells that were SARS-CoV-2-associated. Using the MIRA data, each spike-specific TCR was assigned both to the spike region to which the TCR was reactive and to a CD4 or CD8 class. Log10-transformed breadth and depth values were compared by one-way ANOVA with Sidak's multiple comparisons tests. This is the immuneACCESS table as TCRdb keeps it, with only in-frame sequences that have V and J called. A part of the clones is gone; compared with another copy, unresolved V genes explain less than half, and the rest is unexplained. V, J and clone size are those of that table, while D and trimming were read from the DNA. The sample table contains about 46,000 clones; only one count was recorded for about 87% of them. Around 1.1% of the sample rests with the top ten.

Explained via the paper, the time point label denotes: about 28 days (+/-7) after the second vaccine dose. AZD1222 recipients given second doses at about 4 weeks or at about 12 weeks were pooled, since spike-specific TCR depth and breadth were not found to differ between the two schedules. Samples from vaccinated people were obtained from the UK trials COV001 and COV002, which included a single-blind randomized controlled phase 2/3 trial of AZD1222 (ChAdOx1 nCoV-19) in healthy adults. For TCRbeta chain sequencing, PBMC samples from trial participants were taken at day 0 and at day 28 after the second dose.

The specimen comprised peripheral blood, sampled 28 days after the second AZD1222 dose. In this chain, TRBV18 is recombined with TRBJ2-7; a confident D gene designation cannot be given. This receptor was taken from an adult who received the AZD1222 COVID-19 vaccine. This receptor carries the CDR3 CASSPTATYEQYF. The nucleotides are TGTGCCAGCTCACCAACGGCGACCTACGAGCAGTACTTC.